This entry lists 20 T cell receptor beta chains sequenced from one sample in a study of blood T cell repertoires in COVID-19. Only in-frame clones appear in the TCRdb table, and some are missing; sequencing was by immunoSEQ multiplex PCR. The repertoire has 300,000 to 400,000 clones, about 88% of them found once; the top ten carry around 2.7%. Sequencing was done on a sample of PBMCs or T cells enriched from blood (not recorded which). These receptors all stem from a man aged 55 to 70 who had recovered from COVID-19.

V and J are TRBV6-4 and TRBJ1-1, with D possibly matching TRBD1 (5 bases). CDR3 length: 14 residues. In germline, CDR1 is MRHNA, CDR2 SNTAGT. V was shortened by 6 bases and J by 0 bases, with 11 bases between the two germline ends. This CDR3 reads CASRADRVNTEAFF. DNA of the CDR3: TGTGCCAGCAGGGCAGACAGAGTGAACACTGAAGCTTTCTTT.

This rearrangement joins TRBV12-3 or TRBV12-4 to TRBJ1-6; possible D gene TRBD1, 5 bases. This CDR3 contains 13 residues. The V end was cut by 6 bases, the J end by 9 bases, with 12 bases between. The CDR3 loop is CASRSVGGSPLHF. The CDR3 nucleotides are TGTGCCAGCAGGTCCGTGGGGGGTTCACCCCTCCACTTT.

The genes are TRBV6-6 and TRBJ1-1; D uncertain. The germline CDR1 and CDR2 sequences are MNHNY and SVGAGI (reference sequence). V lost 7 bases and J 1 base, leaving 13 bases between the germline ends. The CDR3 covers 14 residues. The CDR3 DNA sequence: TGTGCCAGCACCCCCGGGTCCCCGAACACTGAAGCTTTCTTT. It is translated as CASTPGSPNTEAFF.

V and J are TRBV4-1 and TRBJ2-7; possible D gene TRBD1, 5 bases. V was cut by 0 bases and J by 2 bases, with 14 bases left in between. The V gene's germline CDR1 is MGHRA and CDR2 YSYEKL. This CDR3 spans 16 amino acids. The CDR3 here is CASSQDPRTITYEQYF. CDR3 DNA: TGCGCCAGCAGCCAAGATCCGAGGACAATTACCTACGAGCAGTACTTC.

V is TRBV19 and J is TRBJ1-1; TRBD1 matches at 9 bases. Germline V gene data show CDR1 as LNHDA and CDR2 as SQIVND (reference sequence). The CDR3 is 16 amino acids. V lost 0 bases and J lost 4; bases outside the gene matches: 6. The CDR3 coding sequence is TGTGCCAGTAGTATAGATTGGACAGGGGTTGGCACTGAAGCTTTCTTT. Translated, it gives CASSIDWTGVGTEAFF.

The rearrangement uses TRBV5-4 and TRBJ2-5; TRBD2 matches at 7 bases. CDR3 size: 15 residues. The J segment lost 5 bases and the V segment lost 0 bases, leaving 7 bases of the junction unmatched. In germline, CDR1 is SGHNT, CDR2 YYREEE (reference sequence). The CDR3 sequence is CASSLVQSGAETQYF. The CDR3 nucleotides are TGTGCCAGCAGCTTGGTGCAAAGCGGGGCGGAGACCCAGTACTTC.

V is TRBV3-1 (or the pseudogene TRBV3-2) and J is TRBJ1-2, with D possibly TRBD1 on 5 matching bases. From germline, CDR1 is LGHDT and CDR2 YNNKEL (reference sequence). Trimming took off 1 base at V and 6 bases at J, with 12 bases between the two ends. This CDR3 is 14 amino acids long. CDR3 residues: CASSQGQRRDGYTF. DNA for the CDR3: TGTGCCAGCAGCCAAGGACAGAGACGGGATGGCTACACCTTC.

This sequence joins TRBV15 and TRBJ2-1, with 9 bases identical to TRBD2. This CDR3 region has 16 residues. CDR1 is LNHNV, CDR2 YYDKDF, per germline (reference sequence). J gave up 8 bases and V 1 base, and 9 bases lay outside the gene matches. In DNA, the CDR3 is TGTGCCACCAGCAGAGTAGGGGCGGGAGGGCCTCATGAGCAGTTCTTC. It specifies CATSRVGAGGPHEQFF.

The chain has TRBV5-5 and TRBJ1-4, with D unclear. Germline CDR1 is SGHKS and CDR2 is YYEKEE (reference sequence). V was pared by 2 bases and J by 1 base, with 9 bases between. The CDR3 extends over 15 amino acids. The CDR3 region is CASSFLPETNEKLFF. DNA for the CDR3: TGTGCCAGCAGCTTTCTACCTGAAACTAATGAAAAACTGTTTTTT.

This clone came up many times. The V and J genes are TRBV6-5 and TRBJ1-1, with 7 bases identical to TRBD1. Germline V CDR1 and CDR2: MNHEY, SVGAGI. Germline trimming cut 7 bases from V and 2 bases from J; bases unmatched to any gene: 7. The CDR3 runs 14 residues. CDR3 residues: CASNNRGGNTEAFF. The CDR3 coding sequence is TGTGCCAGCAACAACAGGGGTGGAAACACTGAAGCTTTCTTT.

This clone was counted once. CDR3 nucleotides: TGTGCCAGTAGTATTCAGGGCAAGGCCAATGAAAAACTGTTTTTT. It yields the protein CASSIQGKANEKLFF. The V call is TRBV19, the J call TRBJ1-4; D possibly corresponds to TRBD1 (5 bases). The V gene's germline CDR1 is LNHDA and CDR2 SQIVND (reference sequence). This CDR3 has 15 amino acids. V was shortened by 3 bases and J by 5 bases, with 13 bases between the two germline ends.

The V gene is TRBV29-1, the J gene TRBJ1-4, with TRBD1 identical over 7 bases. This CDR3 is 14 amino acids long. CDR1 SQVTM and CDR2 ANQGSEA come from the germline V gene. V dropped 7 bases and J dropped 5; count of bases not matched to a gene: 10. The CDR3 loop reads CSAWGVQGNEKLFF. CDR3 DNA: TGCAGCGCTTGGGGGGTACAGGGGAATGAAAAACTGTTTTTT. The variable domain in full, with the rest retrieved from reference TRBV29-1 and TRBJ1-4, is SAVISQKPSRDICQRGTSLTIQCQVDSQVTMMFWYRQQPGQSLTLIATANQGSEATYESGFVIDKFPISRPNLTFSTLTVSNMSPEDSSIYLCSAWGVQGNEKLFFGSGTQLSVL.

This sequence joins TRBV30 and TRBJ1-6; D gene unclear. Per the germline V gene, CDR1 is GTSNPN and CDR2 is SVGIG (reference sequence). The V end was cut by 0 bases, the J end by 5 bases, with 5 bases between. The CDR3 spans 13 residues. The CDR3 sequence is CAWSVQNNSPLHF. CDR3 nucleotides: TGTGCCTGGAGTGTACAGAATAATTCACCCCTCCACTTT. Complete variable domain (other parts from reference TRBV30 and TRBJ1-6): SQTIHQWPATLVQPVGSPLSLECTVEGTSNPNLYWYRQAAGRGLQLLFYSVGIGQISSEVPQNLSASRPQDRQFILSSKKLLLSDSGFYLCAWSVQNNSPLHFGNGTRLTVT.

The chain is built from TRBV5-4 and TRBJ2-3; 14 bases fit TRBD2. V lost 0 bases to trimming and J lost 1 base; unmatched junction nucleotides: 10. The germline gives CDR1 SGHNT, CDR2 YYREEE (reference sequence). The CDR3 covers 20 residues. This CDR3 is CASSLVGGLAGAYGTDTQYF. CDR3 nucleotides: TGTGCCAGCAGCTTGGTTGGGGGACTAGCGGGAGCTTACGGCACAGATACGCAGTATTTT. The complete variable domain, with remaining parts taken from reference TRBV5-4 and TRBJ2-3, reads ETGVTQSPTHLIKTRGQQVTLRCSSQSGHNTVSWYQQALGQGPQFIFQYYREEENGRGNFPPRFSGLQFPNYSSELNVNALELDDSALYLCASSLVGGLAGAYGTDTQYFGPGTRLTVL.

The rearrangement uses TRBV19 and TRBJ2-1, with TRBD2 identical over 9 bases. The junction had 1 base not matched to a gene; V was cut back by 6 bases and J by 4 bases. The CDR3 runs 13 residues. Germline loops: CDR1 LNHDA, CDR2 SQIVND (reference sequence). CDR3 DNA sequence: TGTGCCAGTAGGGCGGGGGGGTACAATGAGCAGTTCTTC. This gives the protein CASRAGGYNEQFF.

The chain has TRBV5-4 and TRBJ1-4; the match to TRBD1 covers 7 bases. V lost 4 bases and J lost 5; bases outside the gene matches: 8. The germline CDR1 and CDR2 sequences are SGHNT and YYREEE (reference sequence). The CDR3 loop spans 15 amino acids. CDR3 region: CASSVEGQRNEKLFF. CDR3 DNA sequence: TGTGCCAGCAGCGTGGAGGGACAGCGGAATGAAAAACTGTTTTTT.

The chain is built from TRBV5-4 and TRBJ1-1, with D maybe TRBD1 (5 bases). Germline CDR1 reads SGHNT; CDR2 reads YYREEE (reference sequence). The V end was cut by 5 bases, the J end by 1 base, with 9 bases between. This CDR3 has 13 residues. The CDR3 spells CASSFTGNTEAFF. The CDR3 DNA sequence: TGTGCCAGCAGTTTCACAGGGAACACTGAAGCTTTCTTT.

The rearrangement joins TRBV11-3 to TRBJ1-3; TRBD1 might be the D (6 bases). This CDR3 contains 14 residues. The germline V and J ends were trimmed by 5 bases and 3 bases, with 11 bases remaining between them. Germline assignment: CDR1 SGHNT and CDR2 YENEEA. CDR3 sequence (DNA): TGTGCCAGCAGCAACACAGGGTATGGAAACACCATATATTTT. This codes for CASSNTGYGNTIYF.

This clone was picked up one time. The V gene is TRBV4-2, the J gene TRBJ2-7; 13 bases align to TRBD2. The J segment lost 4 bases and the V segment lost 3 bases, leaving 3 bases of the junction unmatched. Germline CDR1 is LGHNA and CDR2 is YNFKEQ. This CDR3 is 15 amino acids long. CDR3 protein: CASSQGTSGIYEQYF. In DNA, the CDR3 is TGTGCCAGCAGCCAGGGGACTAGCGGGATTTACGAGCAGTACTTC.

The chain uses TRBV10-2 and TRBJ2-3; tentatively, D is TRBD2 (5 bases). The CDR3 is 11 amino acids. V lost 8 bases to trimming and J lost 5 bases, with 8 bases between them. CDR1 is WSHSY, CDR2 SAAADI, per germline. CDR3 protein: CASLGGDTQYF. The CDR3 DNA sequence: TGCGCCAGCTTAGGAGGAGATACGCAGTATTTT.